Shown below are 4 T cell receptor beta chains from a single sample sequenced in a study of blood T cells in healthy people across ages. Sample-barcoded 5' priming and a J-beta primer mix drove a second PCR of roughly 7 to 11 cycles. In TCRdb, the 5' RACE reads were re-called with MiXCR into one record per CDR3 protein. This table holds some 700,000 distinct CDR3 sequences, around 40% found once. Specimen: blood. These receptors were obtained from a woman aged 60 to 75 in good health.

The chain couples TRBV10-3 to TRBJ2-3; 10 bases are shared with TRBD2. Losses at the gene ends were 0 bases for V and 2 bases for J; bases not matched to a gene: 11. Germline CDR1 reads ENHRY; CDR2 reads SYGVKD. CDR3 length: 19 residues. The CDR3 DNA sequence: TGTGCCATCAGTGAGTCCCCTAGCGGGGGTGCGGACCTCACAGATACGCAGTATTTT. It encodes CAISESPSGGADLTDTQYF.

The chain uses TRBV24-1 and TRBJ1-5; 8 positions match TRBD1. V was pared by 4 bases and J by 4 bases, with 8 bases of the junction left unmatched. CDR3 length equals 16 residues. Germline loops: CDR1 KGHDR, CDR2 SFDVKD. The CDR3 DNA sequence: TGTGCCACCAGTGAACCCGGGACAGGTAGAAATCAGCCCCAGCATTTT. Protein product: CATSEPGTGRNQPQHF.

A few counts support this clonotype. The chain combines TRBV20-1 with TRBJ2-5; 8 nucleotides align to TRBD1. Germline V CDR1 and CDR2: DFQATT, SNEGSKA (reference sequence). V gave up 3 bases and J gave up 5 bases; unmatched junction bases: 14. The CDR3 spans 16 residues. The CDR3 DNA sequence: TGCAGTGCTAGTCCAGTCAGGGGGCGCGTAGATGAGACCCAGTACTTC. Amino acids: CSASPVRGRVDETQYF.

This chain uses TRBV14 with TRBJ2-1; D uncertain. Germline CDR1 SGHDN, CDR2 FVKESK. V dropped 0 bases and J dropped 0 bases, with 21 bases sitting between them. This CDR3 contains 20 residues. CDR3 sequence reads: CASSQDKFPDETCSYNEQFF. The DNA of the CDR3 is TGTGCCAGCAGCCAAGATAAATTCCCGGACGAGACTTGCTCCTACAATGAGCAGTTCTTC.